Shown below are 4 T cell receptor beta chains from a single sample sequenced in a study of blood T cell repertoires in COVID-19. Sequenced by immunoSEQ multiplex PCR; TCRdb stores in-frame clones only, minus some. The sample includes around 250,000 clones, roughly 89% of them seen just once. The material sequenced was peripheral blood. The receptor set was obtained from a woman aged 55-69 years with COVID-19, enrolled during active disease.

The chain recombines TRBV2 with TRBJ1-1; D ambiguous. The CDR3 contains 13 residues. The germline V and J ends were trimmed by 4 bases and 5 bases, with 11 bases remaining between them. Germline assignment: CDR1 SNHLY and CDR2 FYNNEI. The DNA of the CDR3 is TGTGCCAGCAGTGCAACTCCAGGTACTGAAGCTTTCTTT. Its protein is CASSATPGTEAFF.

The chain uses TRBV25-1 and TRBJ1-6; TRBD1 matches at 7 bases. Per germline, CDR1 MGHDK and CDR2 SYGVNS. V shed 7 bases and J 6 bases; nucleotides not matched to a gene: 3. This CDR3 contains 13 residues. The CDR3 reads CASNDRVNSPLHF. In DNA, the CDR3 is TGTGCCAGCAACGACAGGGTTAATTCACCCCTCCACTTT.

The chain recombines TRBV10-3 with TRBJ1-3; possible D gene TRBD1, 6 bases. This CDR3 has 16 residues. The V end was cut by 6 bases, the J end by 7 bases, with 22 bases between. Germline assignment: CDR1 ENHRY and CDR2 SYGVKD. The CDR3 DNA sequence: TGTGCCATCAGGCGAACGGACAGCAAAGGATGGAACACCATATATTTT. This encodes CAIRRTDSKGWNTIYF.

The V call is TRBV19, the J call TRBJ1-2; 8 positions agree with TRBD1. Germline CDR1 and CDR2: LNHDA and SQIVND (reference sequence). This CDR3 is built from 14 residues. Trimming at V came to 5 bases and at J to 4 bases, leaving 6 bases not matched to a gene. The CDR3 region is CASSPQGAVYGYTF. The CDR3 DNA is TGTGCCAGTAGTCCTCAGGGGGCCGTCTATGGCTACACCTTC. Full variable domain (missing parts from reference TRBV19 and TRBJ1-2): DGGITQSPKYLFRKEGQNVTLSCEQNLNHDAMYWYRQDPGQGLRLIYYSQIVNDFQKGDIAEGYSVSREKKESFPLTVTSAQKNPTAFYLCASSPQGAVYGYTFGSGTRLTVV.